The sample holds a few counts of the clone carrying this TCR beta chain. Its cognate antigen is unknown. The length of the CDR3 is 14 residues. The V end lost 3 bases, the J end lost 7 bases, and 16 bases lay between the germline ends. Per germline, CDR1 SGHTA and CDR2 FQGNSA. These data are taken from a study of beta chain features in type 1 diabetes. Study-wide results and limits: A possible short-template PCR bias applies equally to patients and controls. TCRB CDR3s were moderately but significantly shorter in Type 1 diabetes patients in all four CD4+ subsets.

All of the isolated RNA was reverse transcribed, so expressed TCRB transcripts were sequenced. The assay was immunoSEQ multiplex PCR, and TCRdb's table has in-frame clones only and misses some. Of some 330,000 clones listed, 10% to 15% were seen once; the top ten hold 0.01%. This receptor was obtained from a woman younger than 30 with type 1 diabetes. V gene TRBV7-2 combines with J gene TRBJ2-7; D is undetermined. Sequencing input: naive CD4+ T cells from blood. The CDR3 is CASSLRNEDREQYF. Here the CDR3 DNA reads TGTGCCAGCAGCTTGAGGAACGAGGATCGGGAGCAGTACTTC.